This entry lists 19 T cell receptor beta chains sequenced from one sample in a study of blood T cell repertoires in COVID-19. Sequencing used immunoSEQ multiplex PCR; TCRdb keeps in-frame clones, though not all of them. The sample comprises 150,000 to 180,000 clones, around 78% of which are singletons, and roughly 1.5% rests with the top ten. Sequences were obtained from peripheral blood. Source of these receptors: a man aged 80 or over with acute or convalescent COVID-19.

This clone was recorded only once. The sample contains more than one DNA sequence encoding this CDR3. The V and J genes are TRBV7-2 and TRBJ2-7; 7 nucleotides line up with TRBD1. CDR1 and CDR2 (germline): SGHTA, FQGNSA. After removal of 4 bases from V and 3 bases from J, the junction contained 6 bases not matched to a gene. There are 14 residues in the CDR3. Written as DNA, the CDR3 is TGTGCCAGCAGCTCTCGGACAGGTGACTACGAGCAGTACTTC. Protein sequence: CASSSRTGDYEQYF.

The chain combines TRBV7-9 with TRBJ1-2; possibly TRBD1 for D (6 bases). V was trimmed by 7 bases and J by 5 bases, leaving 14 bases between them. Germline loops: CDR1 SEHNR, CDR2 FQNEAQ (reference sequence). The CDR3 runs 13 residues. The CDR3 DNA follows: TGTGCCAGCAACGGGGACACCAAATATGGCTACACCTTC. It yields the protein CASNGDTKYGYTF.

The chain uses TRBV10-1 and TRBJ2-5; 7 bases are a match to TRBD2. Germline CDR1 is WNHNN and CDR2 is SYGVQD (reference sequence). The CDR3 contains 14 residues. Trimming took 6 bases from V and 2 from J; bases not matched to a gene: 6. The CDR3 region has the DNA TGCGCCAGCAGAACCGGGACTAATCAAGAGACCCAGTACTTC. As protein: CASRTGTNQETQYF.

This clone has just a few counts. V is TRBV9 and J is TRBJ1-5; 7 positions match TRBD1. Germline V lookup: CDR1 SGDLS, CDR2 YYNGEE. CDR3 length: 15 amino acids. V lost 0 bases and J lost 2; bases outside the gene matches: 2. CDR3 sequence (DNA): TGTGCCAGCAGCGTAGGTACAGGGGGCAATCAGCCCCAGCATTTT. Its translation is CASSVGTGGNQPQHF.

The chain joins TRBV28 to TRBJ2-1; 12 bases map to TRBD1. This CDR3 is built from 16 residues. V shed 5 bases, J shed 7 bases, and the junction held 9 bases outside the gene matches. Per the germline V gene, CDR1 is MDHEN and CDR2 is SYDVKM. CDR3 sequence (DNA): TGTGCCAGCAGTCCCGCCGGGACAGGGGGCTGGAATGAGCAGTTCTTC. Its translation is CASSPAGTGGWNEQFF.

The chain uses TRBV11-2 and TRBJ1-1; D call uncertain. The V gene lost 5 bases and the J gene lost 3 bases, with 10 bases spanning the gap. Germline V lookup: CDR1 SGHAT, CDR2 FQNNGV. This CDR3 has 13 residues. CDR3: CASSPNEYTEAFF. The CDR3 DNA follows: TGTGCCAGCAGCCCTAATGAGTACACTGAAGCTTTCTTT.

The chain combines TRBV9 with TRBJ2-5; TRBD2 might be the D (5 bases). The CDR3 runs to 14 residues. Trimming took off 0 bases at V and 5 bases at J, with 11 bases between the two ends. Germline assignment: CDR1 SGDLS and CDR2 YYNGEE. CDR3 loop: CASSVGRGSETQYF. For the CDR3, the DNA is TGTGCCAGCAGCGTAGGTCGGGGATCGGAGACCCAGTACTTC.

V and J are TRBV5-8 and TRBJ2-5, with TRBD2 matching 7 bases. CDR3 size: 14 residues. In germline, CDR1 is SGHTS, CDR2 YDEGEE. V was clipped by 5 bases and J by 1 base; unmatched bases: 5. Written as DNA, the CDR3 is TGTGCCAGCAGTTATGGGACTATCCAAGAGACCCAGTACTTC. Its translation is CASSYGTIQETQYF. The whole variable domain, remainder taken from reference TRBV5-8 and TRBJ2-5, is EAGVTQSPTHLIKTRGQQATLRCSPISGHTSVYWYQQALGLGLQFLLWYDEGEERNRGNFPPRFSGRQFPNYSSELNVNALELEDSALYLCASSYGTIQETQYFGPGTRLLVL.

The chain joins TRBV18 to TRBJ1-1, with TRBD1 identical over 8 bases. The CDR3 is 15 residues long. Germline CDR1 is KGHSH and CDR2 is LQKENI. V dropped 6 bases and J dropped 4; count of bases not matched to a gene: 10. CDR3 sequence reads: CASSPSQGAVTEAFF. CDR3 DNA: TGTGCCAGCTCCCCGAGTCAGGGGGCGGTCACTGAAGCTTTCTTT.

This chain connects TRBV7-2 to TRBJ2-3; TRBD2 agrees at 12 bases. The CDR3 length is 18 residues. The ends lost 1 base at V and 5 bases at J; junction bases unmatched: 10. Per germline, CDR1 SGHTA and CDR2 FQGNSA. The CDR3 region has the DNA TGTGCCAGCAGCTTAGAGGCTAGCGGGGGGGCTTCGGAAGATACGCAGTATTTT. Translating gives CASSLEASGGASEDTQYF. The whole variable domain, remainder taken from reference TRBV7-2 and TRBJ2-3, is GAGVSQSPSNKVTEKGKDVELRCDPISGHTALYWYRQSLGQGLEFLIYFQGNSAPDKSGLPSDRFSAERTGGSVSTLTIQRTQQEDSAVYLCASSLEASGGASEDTQYFGPGTRLTVL.

V usage is TRBV5-5 and J usage is TRBJ2-2, with 11 bases identical to TRBD1. V shed 7 bases, J shed 5 bases, and the junction held 7 bases outside the gene matches. CDR1 and CDR2 from the germline V gene are SGHKS and YYEKEE (reference sequence). The CDR3 is 15 amino acids. Here the CDR3 DNA reads TGTGCCAGCGACGGACAGGGGGCAGGGACCGGGGAGCTGTTTTTT. Translation: CASDGQGAGTGELFF. Full variable domain (missing parts from reference TRBV5-5 and TRBJ2-2): DAGVTQSPTHLIKTRGQQVTLRCSPISGHKSVSWYQQVLGQGPQFIFQYYEKEERGRGNFPDRFSARQFPNYSSELNVNALLLGDSALYLCASDGQGAGTGELFFGEGSRLTVL.

Of note for this clone: The same CDR3 also results from other DNA sequences found in this sample. The DNA of the CDR3 is TGTGCCAGTAGTATTTCGGGGGGAGGTTACGAGCAGTACTTC. This sequence encodes CASSISGGGYEQYF. This sequence joins TRBV19 and TRBJ2-7; 7 nucleotides match TRBD2. CDR1 LNHDA and CDR2 SQIVND come from the germline V gene (reference sequence). V lost 3 bases, J lost 4 bases, and 6 bases stayed unmatched. The CDR3 runs 14 residues.

V gene TRBV5-4 combines with J gene TRBJ2-1, with D possibly matching TRBD1 (6 bases). Per germline, CDR1 SGHNT and CDR2 YYREEE (reference sequence). Trimming took off 4 bases at V and 0 bases at J, with 17 bases between the two ends. The CDR3 totals 17 residues. The CDR3 nucleotides read TGTGCCAGCAGCAGAAGCCAGGGGTCTATCTCCTACAATGAGCAGTTCTTC. It is translated as CASSRSQGSISYNEQFF.

This chain connects TRBV7-2 to TRBJ2-2, with 7 bases identical to TRBD2. The length of the CDR3 is 16 residues. V dropped 5 bases and J dropped 5; count of bases not matched to a gene: 11. Germline lookup yields CDR1 SGHTA and CDR2 FQGNSA. CDR3 loop: CASSTRTSYVTGELFF. DNA for the CDR3: TGTGCCAGCAGCACACGGACTAGTTACGTAACCGGGGAGCTGTTTTTT.

This clone was seen once. The V gene is TRBV2, the J gene TRBJ1-1; TRBD1 aligns across 7 bases. The CDR3 runs 14 residues. The V gene's germline CDR1 is SNHLY and CDR2 FYNNEI. Unmatched junction bases numbered 11, after V lost 6 bases and J lost 7 bases. DNA for the CDR3: TGTGCCAGCAGGACAGGGTTGGTTCCCAATGAAGCTTTCTTT. Its translation is CASRTGLVPNEAFF. The full variable domain, rest sourced from reference TRBV2 and TRBJ1-1, is EPEVTQTPSHQVTQMGQEVILRCVPISNHLYFYWYRQILGQKVEFLVSFYNNEISEKSEIFDDQFSVERPDGSNFTLKIRSTKLEDSAMYFCASRTGLVPNEAFFGQGTRLTVV.

The chain links TRBV29-1 to TRBJ1-2; TRBD1 matches at 8 bases. Germline values: CDR1 SQVTM, CDR2 ANQGSEA. V lost 3 bases to trimming and J lost 8 bases; unmatched junction nucleotides: 8. CDR3 length: 13 residues. CDR3 nucleotides: TGCAGCGTTGAGGTGGGCAGGGGGCTAGGCTACACCTTC. Amino acid sequence: CSVEVGRGLGYTF.

This clone appeared a few times. This chain connects TRBV23-1 to TRBJ2-2; TRBD1 might be the D (6 bases). TRBV23-1 carries the ORF label, with uncertain function. The CDR3 sequence is 13 residues long. Trimming took 6 bases from V and 3 from J, leaving 8 bases between them. CDR3 loop: CASSRTDTGELFF. CDR3 DNA sequence: TGCGCCAGCAGCCGGACAGACACCGGGGAGCTGTTTTTT.

This rearrangement joins TRBV5-1 to TRBJ1-2, with 7 bases identical to TRBD1. Germline CDR1 and CDR2: SGHRS and YFSETQ. CDR3 size: 14 residues. J was trimmed by 14 bases and V by 4 bases; bases with no gene match: 17. The DNA for the CDR3 is TGCGCCAGCAGCCCCCAAAGTTCGGAGACAGGGAAGACCTTC. It encodes CASSPQSSETGKTF.

The chain links TRBV5-1 to TRBJ2-3, with 8 bases that match TRBD2. The V gene's germline CDR1 is SGHRS and CDR2 YFSETQ. The CDR3 consists of 16 residues. Trimming at V came to 4 bases and at J to 0 bases, leaving 7 bases not matched to a gene. CDR3 bases: TGCGCCAGCAGCGCCACTAGCGGCGCTAGCACAGATACGCAGTATTTT. Translated: CASSATSGASTDTQYF.